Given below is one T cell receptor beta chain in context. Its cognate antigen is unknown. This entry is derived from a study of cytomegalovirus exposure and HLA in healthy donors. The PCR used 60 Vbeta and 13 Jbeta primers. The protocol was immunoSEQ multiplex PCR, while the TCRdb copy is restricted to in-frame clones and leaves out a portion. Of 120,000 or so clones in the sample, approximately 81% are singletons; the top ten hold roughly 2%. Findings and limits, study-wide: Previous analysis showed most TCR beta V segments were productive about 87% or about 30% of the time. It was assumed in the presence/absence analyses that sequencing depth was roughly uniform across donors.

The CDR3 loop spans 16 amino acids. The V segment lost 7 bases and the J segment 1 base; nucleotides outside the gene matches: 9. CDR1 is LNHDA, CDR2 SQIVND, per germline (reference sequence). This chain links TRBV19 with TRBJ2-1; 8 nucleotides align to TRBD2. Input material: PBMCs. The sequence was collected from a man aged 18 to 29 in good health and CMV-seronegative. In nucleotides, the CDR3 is TGTGCCAGTACTCAACTAGCGGCGCCTTCCTACAATGAGCAGTTCTTC. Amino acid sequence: CASTQLAAPSYNEQFF.